Listed below are T cell receptor beta chains from one sample, sequenced in a study of persistence of HIV-infected CD4 T cells. This table comes from immunoSEQ multiplex PCR, and its TCRdb copy is limited to in-frame clones, with some not included. The sample lists under 50,000 clones, about nine tenths seen once, with 3.3% in the top ten. Antigens for these TCRs are unknown. The sequenced sample was CD4+ T cells sorted from PBMCs after roughly 18-hour stimulation, obtained from a patient who received antiretroviral therapy. These TCRs come from an adult woman with HIV who was CMV-seropositive. The CDR3 runs from the conserved cysteine through the conserved F or W. A D gene is named only where the DNA matches it firmly. For some rows the clone size is stated as once, few or many, or as a class when expanded; others skip it.

J: TRBJ1-1
V: TRBV12-3/TRBV12-4
size: -
D: -
DNA: TGTGCCAGCAGTGGGACTCGTTGGACTGAAGCTTTCTTT
CDR3: CASSGTRWTEAFF

J: TRBJ2-5
V: TRBV5-6
size: -
D: -
DNA: TGTGCCAGCAGCTTGATTACGGGAAATCAAGAGACCCAGTACTTC
CDR3: CASSLITGNQETQYF

J: TRBJ1-2
V: TRBV7-2
size: -
D: -
DNA: TGTGCCAGCAGCTTGGGCCCTGCGGGTGGCTACACCTTC
CDR3: CASSLGPAGGYTF

J: TRBJ1-2
V: TRBV5-6
size: once
D: -
DNA: TGTGCCAGCAGCTTGGTTCGGGAAAGGGGGGATGGCTACACCTTC
CDR3: CASSLVRERGDGYTF

J: TRBJ1-5
V: TRBV15
size: few
D: -
DNA: TGTGCCACCAGCAGCCCAGGTACCAACAATCAGCCCCAGCATTTT
CDR3: CATSSPGTNNQPQHF

J: TRBJ1-2
V: TRBV28
size: -
D: -
DNA: TGTGCCAGCAGTTTAGCAGGGTATGGCTACACCTTC
CDR3: CASSLAGYGYTF

J: TRBJ2-3
V: TRBV3-1/TRBV3-2
size: -
D: -
DNA: TGTGCCAGCAGCCAAGACCTTTTGGACGTCACGGCAAGCACAGATACGCAGTATTTT
CDR3: CASSQDLLDVTASTDTQYF

J: TRBJ2-7
V: TRBV10-3
size: -
D: -
DNA: TGTGCCATCAGTGACGGACTTCTTAGCTCCTACGAGCAGTACTTC
CDR3: CAISDGLLSSYEQYF

J: TRBJ1-1
V: TRBV7-2
size: -
D: -
DNA: TGTGCCAGCAGCTCAACAGCTAGGACTGAAGCTTTCTTT
CDR3: CASSSTARTEAFF

J: TRBJ1-1
V: TRBV20-1
size: -
D: TRBD1
DNA: TGCAGTGCTAGTCCCCCCGGGACAGGGGGCGGCACTGAAGCTTTCTTT
CDR3: CSASPPGTGGGTEAFF

J: TRBJ1-1
V: TRBV6-5
size: -
D: -
DNA: TGTGCCAGCAGTTACCAAGAAGGGACTGAAGCTTTCTTT
CDR3: CASSYQEGTEAFF

J: TRBJ2-1
V: TRBV5-6
size: -
D: TRBD2
DNA: TGTGCCAGCAGCTTACGGACTAGGTCATATGAGCAGTTCTTC
CDR3: CASSLRTRSYEQFF

J: TRBJ2-7
V: TRBV2
size: -
D: -
DNA: TGTGCCAGCAGTCCCGACACCTTCACCTACGAGCAGTACTTC
CDR3: CASSPDTFTYEQYF

J: TRBJ2-2
V: TRBV19
size: -
D: -
DNA: TGTGCCAGTAGTAGGTGGTCAGCTAACACCGGGGAGCTGTTTTTT
CDR3: CASSRWSANTGELFF

J: TRBJ1-6
V: TRBV5-4
size: -
D: -
DNA: TGTGCCAGCAGCTTGGGAGGGTCCTATAATTCACCCCTCCACTTT
CDR3: CASSLGGSYNSPLHF

J: TRBJ2-2
V: TRBV3-1/TRBV3-2
size: -
D: TRBD1
DNA: TGTGCCAGCAGCCAATGGACAGGGAGGACCGGGGAGCTGTTTTTT
CDR3: CASSQWTGRTGELFF

J: TRBJ1-1
V: TRBV10-1
size: -
D: -
DNA: TGCGCCAGCCCGGGAATAATGAACACTGAAGCTTTCTTT
CDR3: CASPGIMNTEAFF

J: TRBJ2-5
V: TRBV6-2/TRBV6-3
size: -
D: -
DNA: TGTGCCAGCAGTTACGAGTACAGGGCCAAAGAGACCCAGTACTTC
CDR3: CASSYEYRAKETQYF

J: TRBJ1-1
V: TRBV7-2
size: -
D: -
DNA: TGTGCCAGCAGCTTAGGGTGGGTTTCAGGGACTGAAGCTTTCTTT
CDR3: CASSLGWVSGTEAFF

J: TRBJ2-3
V: TRBV4-1
size: -
D: TRBD1
DNA: TGCGCCAGCAGCCCCCAGGGACAGGCCGAGGGGTATTTT
CDR3: CASSPQGQAEGYF

J: TRBJ1-2
V: TRBV2
size: -
D: -
DNA: TGTGCCAGCAGTAAAACCGCCGGGGCCGCAAGGGACTATGGCTACACCTTC
CDR3: CASSKTAGAARDYGYTF

J: TRBJ2-7
V: TRBV20-1
size: -
D: -
DNA: TGCAGTGCTAGTCCGGGACCAGACTACGAGCAGTACTTC
CDR3: CSASPGPDYEQYF

J: TRBJ1-3
V: TRBV6-5
size: -
D: -
DNA: TGTGCCACCGGGGGCACGAGCTCTGGAAACACCATATATTTT
CDR3: CATGGTSSGNTIYF

J: TRBJ1-1
V: TRBV5-1
size: -
D: TRBD1
DNA: TGCGCCAGCAGCCACCCAGGGGGCTGGGAAGCTTTCTTT
CDR3: CASSHPGGWEAFF

J: TRBJ1-1
V: TRBV18
size: -
D: -
DNA: TGTGCCAGCTCCCGCAACAGGGATTCGGGTGAAGCTTTCTTT
CDR3: CASSRNRDSGEAFF

J: TRBJ2-7
V: TRBV24-1
size: -
D: -
DNA: TGTGCCACCAGTGATTACGGAGTTTCGGACGAGCAGTACTTC
CDR3: CATSDYGVSDEQYF

J: TRBJ2-3
V: TRBV6-5
size: -
D: -
DNA: TGTGCCAGCCGCCCAGGGGCAGATACGCAGTATTTT
CDR3: CASRPGADTQYF

J: TRBJ1-1
V: TRBV3-1/TRBV3-2
size: once
D: TRBD1
DNA: TGTGCCAGCAGTTCCCGGGACAGGGGGATGAACACTGAAGCTTTCTTT
CDR3: CASSSRDRGMNTEAFF

J: TRBJ2-3
V: TRBV24-1
size: -
D: TRBD1
DNA: TGTGCCACCAGCCTACCGGGACAGGGGGCAGATACGCAGTATTTT
CDR3: CATSLPGQGADTQYF

J: TRBJ2-3
V: TRBV6-4
size: -
D: TRBD2
DNA: TGTGCCAGCAGTGTACGCGGGGGAGGCACAGATACGCAGTATTTT
CDR3: CASSVRGGGTDTQYF

J: TRBJ1-1
V: TRBV7-2
size: -
D: -
DNA: TGTGCCAGCAGCCTGTCCAACACTGAAGCTTTCTTT
CDR3: CASSLSNTEAFF

J: TRBJ2-7
V: TRBV4-3
size: -
D: -
DNA: TGCGCCAGCAGCCAAGATTTAGGGTCCTGGCTGTACTTC
CDR3: CASSQDLGSWLYF

J: TRBJ2-2
V: TRBV5-1
size: -
D: -
DNA: TGCGCCAGCAGCGTGAGTAGGACAGACACCGGGGAGCTGTTTTTT
CDR3: CASSVSRTDTGELFF

J: TRBJ1-3
V: TRBV4-1
size: -
D: -
DNA: TGCGCCAGCAGCCAAGTTACAACTGCCGGCTCTGGAAACACCATATATTTT
CDR3: CASSQVTTAGSGNTIYF

J: TRBJ1-2
V: TRBV5-4
size: once
D: TRBD1
DNA: TGTGCCAGCAGCCTGATGGGACAGATCTATGGCTACACCTTC
CDR3: CASSLMGQIYGYTF

J: TRBJ1-5
V: TRBV6-6
size: few
D: -
DNA: TGTGCCAGCAGTTACAAGGGGCGGGATCAGCCCCAGCATTTT
CDR3: CASSYKGRDQPQHF

J: TRBJ1-6
V: TRBV28
size: -
D: -
DNA: TGTGCCAGCAGGACGGGACGGCTCAATTCACCCCTCCACTTT
CDR3: CASRTGRLNSPLHF

J: TRBJ2-5
V: TRBV20-1
size: -
D: -
DNA: TGCAGTGCTAGTTTTGGGGTGGGCGAGACCCAGTACTTC
CDR3: CSASFGVGETQYF

J: TRBJ1-4
V: TRBV11-3
size: -
D: TRBD1
DNA: TGTGCCAGCAGCTTAGTAACGTCCGGGACAGGGAAACTGTTTTTT
CDR3: CASSLVTSGTGKLFF

J: TRBJ2-3
V: TRBV2
size: -
D: -
DNA: TGTGCCAGCAGTGAAGAGGATACGCAGTATTTT
CDR3: CASSEEDTQYF

J: TRBJ2-7
V: TRBV29-1
size: -
D: -
DNA: TGCAGCGTTCGGGGTTCCCACTACGAGCAGTACTTC
CDR3: CSVRGSHYEQYF

J: TRBJ1-1
V: TRBV25-1
size: -
D: TRBD1
DNA: TGTGCCAGCAAAGGACAGGGTGGAACTGAAGCTTTCTTT
CDR3: CASKGQGGTEAFF

J: TRBJ1-3
V: TRBV7-6
size: -
D: -
DNA: TGTGCCAGCAGCCCGACAGTTGGAAACACCATATATTTT
CDR3: CASSPTVGNTIYF

J: TRBJ1-1
V: TRBV25-1
size: -
D: -
DNA: TGTGCCAGCAGCGAACTAGGACAGCCGAACACTGAAGCTTTCTTT
CDR3: CASSELGQPNTEAFF